Included here is one T cell receptor (beta chain) sequence, with context. The data originate from a study of PD-L1 blockade in urothelial cancer. CDR3 length: 13 residues. Trimming cost V 5 bases and J 0 bases, with 8 bases left between them. Germline CDR1 SEHNR, CDR2 FQNEAQ (reference sequence). The data were produced by immunoSEQ multiplex PCR, yet TCRdb's version contains in-frame clones alone and is incomplete. The sample includes 50,000 to 55,000 clones, about 82% of them seen just once. Stated time point: pretreatment peripheral blood. This clonotype was sampled from a man between 60 and 75 years old with urothelial cancer. This chain uses TRBV7-9 with TRBJ2-7; unclear D gene. This specimen consisted of PBMCs, obtained around atezolizumab (anti-PD-L1) treatment. Written as DNA, the CDR3 is TGTGCCAGCAGCCTAGACTTCTCCTACGAGCAGTACTTC. Protein: CASSLDFSYEQYF. Supplemented by reference TRBV7-9 and TRBJ2-7, the full variable domain reads DTGVSQNPRHKITKRGQNVTFRCDPISEHNRLYWYRQTLGQGPEFLTYFQNEAQLEKSRLLSDRFSAERPKGSFSTLEIQRTEQGDSAMYLCASSLDFSYEQYFGPGTRLTVT.